These 8 T cell receptor beta chains share one sample of origin, sequenced in a study of shared clonotypes between healthy human individuals. The assay was immunoSEQ multiplex PCR, and TCRdb's table has in-frame clones only and misses some. In the table there are roughly 2,000,000 clones, approximately 94% of which are singletons. Naivety among CD8 cells was defined by CD45RO negativity and positive CCR7 selection, thereby excluding terminally differentiated effector memory CD45RA+ cells. The sequencing sample was made of naive CD8+ T cells sorted from blood. Every receptor here comes from a man younger than 35 in good health.

This chain connects TRBV27 to TRBJ2-5; D may be TRBD2 (5 bases). The germline V gene has CDR1 MNHEY and CDR2 SMNVEV (reference sequence). This CDR3 contains 15 residues. V lost 2 bases to trimming and J lost 5 bases, with 15 bases between them. CDR3 sequence: CASSLLPGREETQYF. Here the CDR3 DNA reads TGTGCCAGCAGTTTACTCCCTGGAAGGGAGGAGACCCAGTACTTC.

This clone has only a few counts. V and J are TRBV5-6 and TRBJ1-2, with D possibly being TRBD1 (6 bases). CDR3 length equals 14 residues. Looked up from germline, CDR1 is SGHDT and CDR2 is YYEEEE. Trimming took 4 bases from V and 3 from J, leaving 13 bases between them. CDR3 sequence reads: CASSPGAGDYGYTF. The CDR3 coding sequence is TGTGCCAGCAGCCCCGGGGCAGGGGACTATGGCTACACCTTC.

The sample holds one count of this clone. V usage is TRBV7-2 and J usage is TRBJ1-1, with D unclear. Germline loops: CDR1 SGHTA, CDR2 FQGNSA. Trimming cost V 1 base and J 1 base, with 7 bases left between them. The length of the CDR3 is 14 residues. The CDR3 spells CASSLVEANTEAFF. The DNA for the CDR3 is TGTGCCAGCAGCTTAGTTGAGGCGAACACTGAAGCTTTCTTT.

The chain couples TRBV7-6 to TRBJ2-1; TRBD2 agrees at 10 bases. Germline CDR1 and CDR2: SGHVS and FNYEAQ. Trimming took 6 bases from V and 4 from J; bases not matched to a gene: 6. CDR3 length equals 15 residues. The CDR3 region has the DNA TGTGCCAGCAGTTGGACTAGCGGAGATTACAATGAGCAGTTCTTC. Amino acids: CASSWTSGDYNEQFF.

The rearrangement joins TRBV12-2 to TRBJ2-7; the D segment call TRBD1 is taken from the table without a DNA check. TRBV12-2 is a listed pseudogene. The CDR3 length is 17 residues. CDR3 region: CASRGTGGAYFGYEQYF. CDR3 DNA: TGTGCAAGTCGCGGGACAGGGGGTGCTTACTTTGGGTACGAGCAGTACTTC.

To note about this clone: The same CDR3 is also encoded by other DNA sequences in this sample. The rearrangement joins TRBV7-9 to TRBJ2-7; D is possibly TRBD1 (5 bases). Per the germline V gene, CDR1 is SEHNR and CDR2 is FQNEAQ (reference sequence). CDR3 length: 13 residues. Trimming shortened V by 1 base and J by 4 bases, and 8 bases separated the two germline ends. CDR3 in DNA: TGTGCCAGCAGCTTAGAGGGGCCGTACGAGCAGTACTTC. This gives the protein CASSLEGPYEQYF.

V and J are TRBV7-9 and TRBJ2-7, with 7 bases aligning to TRBD1. With 5 bases clipped from V and 4 bases from J, the junction kept 14 bases outside the gene matches. This CDR3 has 16 amino acids. The germline gives CDR1 SEHNR, CDR2 FQNEAQ (reference sequence). This CDR3 reads CASSTSETGHHYEQYF. The DNA of the CDR3 is TGTGCCAGCAGCACAAGCGAGACAGGGCATCATTACGAGCAGTACTTC.

The chain uses TRBV5-6 and TRBJ1-2; D may be TRBD1 (5 bases). CDR1 and CDR2 (germline): SGHDT, YYEEEE. The CDR3 is made up of 13 amino acids. V lost 1 base to trimming and J lost 8 bases, with 12 bases between them. The CDR3: CASSLQGSSGYTF. For the CDR3, the DNA is TGTGCCAGCAGCTTGCAGGGAAGCTCCGGCTACACCTTC.